This TCR beta chain came from a study of identical twins. Donors were all healthy Caucasians. V lost 7 bases, J lost 5 bases, and 8 bases stayed unmatched. This CDR3 has 14 residues. The germline CDR1 and CDR2 sequences are ENHRY and SYGVKD. Details on this clonotype: Its antigen is not known.

Study results and caveats: Zero-insertion analyses could be partly confounded by invariant MAIT and iNKT cells. The abundant beta clonotypes from cord blood had fewer insertions, and memory repertoires had none of this. Models, which agreed with sharing between unrelated individuals, nonetheless underestimated the out-of-frame TCR alpha sharing seen in monozygotic twins.

In TCRdb, the 5' RACE reads were re-called with MiXCR into one record per CDR3 protein. The table shows about 530,000 distinct CDR3 sequences, with 15% occurring only once. These data are also associated with another study on yellow fever vaccine responses in identical twins.

The chain joins TRBV10-3 to TRBJ2-7; 10 nucleotides align to TRBD1. The clonotype comes from a woman aged 18-35 years in good health. Sequencing was performed on CD4+ T cells sorted from blood. The CDR3 coding sequence is TGTGCCATCACTCCGGGACAGGGGTACGACGAGCAGTACTTC. As protein: CAITPGQGYDEQYF.